This T cell receptor (beta chain) emerged from a study of blood T cell repertoires in COVID-19. Looking at the study overall: T cells, B-cell-depleted T cells, or PBMCs provided the cDNA or gDNA that served as material.

In the study's own analysis: Reference gene primer amplification gave estimated nucleated cell counts. The table came from immunoSEQ multiplex PCR; TCRdb's copy has only in-frame clones and leaves some out. V and J calls and clone size are those listed in that table; D and trimming were worked out from the DNA. The repertoire holds roughly 250,000 clones, around 86% seen once, with around 2.9% in the top ten. The sample holds a few counts of this clone. Trimming stripped 0 bases from V and 0 bases from J, with 7 bases between. The CDR3 has 14 amino acids. From germline, CDR1 is SGDLS and CDR2 YYNGEE. This sequence was found in a woman aged 55-70 years with active or convalescent COVID-19. Sequencing was done on a sample of peripheral blood. The chain couples TRBV9 to TRBJ2-7; D is ambiguous. The CDR3 DNA follows: TGTGCCAGCAGCGTAGGTTCCAGCTCCTACGAGCAGTACTTC. Translation: CASSVGSSSYEQYF.